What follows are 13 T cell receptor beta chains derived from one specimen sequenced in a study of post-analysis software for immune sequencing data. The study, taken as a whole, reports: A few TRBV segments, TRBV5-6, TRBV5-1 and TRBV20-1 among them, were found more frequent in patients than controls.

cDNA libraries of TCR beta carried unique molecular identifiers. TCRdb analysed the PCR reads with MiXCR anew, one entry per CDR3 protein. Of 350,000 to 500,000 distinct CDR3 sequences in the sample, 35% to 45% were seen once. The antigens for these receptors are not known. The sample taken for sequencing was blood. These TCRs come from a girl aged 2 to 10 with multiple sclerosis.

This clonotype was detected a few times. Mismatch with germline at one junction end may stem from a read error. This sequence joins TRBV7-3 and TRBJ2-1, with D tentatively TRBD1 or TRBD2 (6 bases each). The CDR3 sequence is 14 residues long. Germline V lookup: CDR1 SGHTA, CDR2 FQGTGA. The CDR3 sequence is CARSLGGFYNEQFF. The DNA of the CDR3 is TGTGCCCGCAGCTTGGGGGGCTTCTACAATGAGCAGTTCTTC.

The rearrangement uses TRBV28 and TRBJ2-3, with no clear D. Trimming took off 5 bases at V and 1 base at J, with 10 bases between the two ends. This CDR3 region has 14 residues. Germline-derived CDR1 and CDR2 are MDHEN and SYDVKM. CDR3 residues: CASSNLAGTDTQYF. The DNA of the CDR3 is TGTGCCAGCAGTAACCTTGCAGGCACAGATACGCAGTATTTT.

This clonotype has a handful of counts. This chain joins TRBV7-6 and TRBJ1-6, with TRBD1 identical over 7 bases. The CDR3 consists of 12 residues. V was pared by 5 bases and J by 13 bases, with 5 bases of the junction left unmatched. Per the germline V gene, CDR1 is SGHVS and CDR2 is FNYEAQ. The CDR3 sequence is CASSQGGGPLHF. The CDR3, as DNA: TGTGCCAGCAGCCAGGGGGGGGGCCCCCTCCACTTT.

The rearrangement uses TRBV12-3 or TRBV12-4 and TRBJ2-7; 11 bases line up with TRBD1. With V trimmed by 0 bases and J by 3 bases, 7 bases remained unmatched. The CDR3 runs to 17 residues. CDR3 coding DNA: TGTGCCAGCAGTTTAGCGGGGACAGGGGGGCGTTTCTACGAGCAGTACTTC. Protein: CASSLAGTGGRFYEQYF.

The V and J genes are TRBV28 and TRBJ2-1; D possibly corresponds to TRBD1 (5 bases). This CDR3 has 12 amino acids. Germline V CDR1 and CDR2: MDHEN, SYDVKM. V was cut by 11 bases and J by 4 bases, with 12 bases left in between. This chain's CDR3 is CACDPGYNEQFF. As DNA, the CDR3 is TGTGCCTGCGACCCAGGGTACAATGAGCAGTTCTTC.

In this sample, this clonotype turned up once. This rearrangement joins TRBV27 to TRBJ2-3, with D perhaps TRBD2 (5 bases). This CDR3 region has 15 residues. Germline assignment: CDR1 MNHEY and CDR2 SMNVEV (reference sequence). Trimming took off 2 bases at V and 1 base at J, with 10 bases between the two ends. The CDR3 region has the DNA TGTGCCAGCAGTTTAGACGGGATAGGCACAGATACGCAGTATTTT. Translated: CASSLDGIGTDTQYF.

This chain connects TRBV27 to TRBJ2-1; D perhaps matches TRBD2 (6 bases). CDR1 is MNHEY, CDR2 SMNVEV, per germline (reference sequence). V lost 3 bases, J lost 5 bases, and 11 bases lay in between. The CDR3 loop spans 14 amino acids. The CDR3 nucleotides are TGTGCCAGCAGTTTTGGAGGGACTGACAATGAGCAGTTCTTC. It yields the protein CASSFGGTDNEQFF.

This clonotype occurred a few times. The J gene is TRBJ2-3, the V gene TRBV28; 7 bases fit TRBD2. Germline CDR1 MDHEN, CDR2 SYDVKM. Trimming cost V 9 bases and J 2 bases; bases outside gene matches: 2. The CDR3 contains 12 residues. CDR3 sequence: CASRDYTDTQYF. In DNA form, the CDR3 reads TGTGCCAGTAGGGACTACACAGATACGCAGTATTTT.

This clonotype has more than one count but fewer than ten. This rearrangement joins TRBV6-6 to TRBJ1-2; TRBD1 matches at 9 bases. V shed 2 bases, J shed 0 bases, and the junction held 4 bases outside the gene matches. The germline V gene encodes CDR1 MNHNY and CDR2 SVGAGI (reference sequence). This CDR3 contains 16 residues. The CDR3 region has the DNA TGTGCCAGCAGTTACGGGACAGGGCTAACTAACTATGGCTACACCTTC. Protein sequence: CASSYGTGLTNYGYTF.

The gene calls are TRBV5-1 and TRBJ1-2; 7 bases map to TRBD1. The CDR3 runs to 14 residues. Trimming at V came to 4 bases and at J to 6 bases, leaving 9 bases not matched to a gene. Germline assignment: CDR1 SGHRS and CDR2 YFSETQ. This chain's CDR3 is CASSVMTGSNGYTF. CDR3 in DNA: TGCGCCAGCAGCGTGATGACAGGGTCGAATGGCTACACCTTC.

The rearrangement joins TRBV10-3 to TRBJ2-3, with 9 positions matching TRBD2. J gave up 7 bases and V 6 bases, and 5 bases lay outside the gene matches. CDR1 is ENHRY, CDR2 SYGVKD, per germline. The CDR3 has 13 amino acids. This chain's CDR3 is CAIRGTSTNTQYF. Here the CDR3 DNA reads TGTGCCATCAGGGGGACTAGCACGAATACGCAGTATTTT.

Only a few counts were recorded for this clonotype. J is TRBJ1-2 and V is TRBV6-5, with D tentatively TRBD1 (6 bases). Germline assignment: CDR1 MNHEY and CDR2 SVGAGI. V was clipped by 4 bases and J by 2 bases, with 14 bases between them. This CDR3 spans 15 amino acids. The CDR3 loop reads CASSSTGRRNYGYTF. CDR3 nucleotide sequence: TGTGCCAGCAGTTCAACAGGGAGGCGAAACTATGGCTACACCTTC.

CDR3 sequence (DNA): TGCAGCGTTGGCCCCGCGCAGGGGGCGGACACCGGGGAGCTGTTTTTT. It codes for CSVGPAQGADTGELFF. The chain has TRBV29-1 and TRBJ2-2; 8 bases map to TRBD1. Germline loops: CDR1 SQVTM, CDR2 ANQGSEA. Trimming took 4 bases from V and 3 from J; bases not matched to a gene: 10. CDR3 size: 16 residues.